Listed below are T cell receptor beta chains from one sample, sequenced in a study of cytomegalovirus exposure and HLA in healthy donors. Libraries were prepared by immunoSEQ multiplex PCR; TCRdb keeps only in-frame clonotypes and omits some of them. The sample has over 120,000 clones, about 73% seen once. The sequenced sample was PBMCs. Source of these receptors: a woman aged 60 to 75 in good health and CMV-seropositive. Each CDR3 is given with its conserved first and last residue. The order of the fields is V gene, J gene, clone size, D gene, CDR3 DNA, CDR3 protein. D genes are given only for firm matches. Size values are once, few and many counts, or a class for expanded clones, and some rows have none.

>TRBV25-1|TRBJ2-5|.|TRBD1
TGTGCCAGCAGAAGGCAGGGGGCCGGCCAAGAGACCCAGTACTTC
CASRRQGAGQETQYF
>TRBV7-8|TRBJ2-2|.|TRBD1
TGTGCCAGCAGCTTCCAGACAGGGAATTCAGCCGGGGAGCTGTTTTTT
CASSFQTGNSAGELFF
>TRBV28|TRBJ2-3|few|TRBD2
TGTGCCAGCAGGACTAGCGATTTCACAGATACGCAGTATTTT
CASRTSDFTDTQYF
>TRBV5-1|TRBJ2-3|.|TRBD2
TGCGCCAGCAGCTTGGGGGCTAGCGGGGACACAGATACGCAGTATTTT
CASSLGASGDTDTQYF
>TRBV6-6|TRBJ2-5|.|.
TGTGCCAGCAGTTCTAGGGAGACCCAGTACTTC
CASSSRETQYF
>TRBV6-1|TRBJ1-2|.|TRBD1
TGTGCCAGCGGATCTCCAGGGGGCGACTATGGCTACACCTTC
CASGSPGGDYGYTF
>TRBV4-1|TRBJ2-1|once|.
TGCGCCAGCAGCCAACGGCAGGGGGGTATGAATGAGCAGTTCTTC
CASSQRQGGMNEQFF
>TRBV27|TRBJ1-1|few|TRBD1
TGTGCCAGCAGTTACCGCCGGGACAGTAGTCTGAACACTGAAGCTTTCTTT
CASSYRRDSSLNTEAFF
>TRBV2|TRBJ2-7|.|TRBD2
TGTGCCAGCAGCGTCCTAGCGGGAGAGACCGAGCAGTACTTC
CASSVLAGETEQYF
>TRBV5-4|TRBJ1-2|.|TRBD1
TGTGCCAGCAGCCTGGCCGGACAGGGTGGAGGCTACACCTTC
CASSLAGQGGGYTF
>TRBV9|TRBJ1-2|.|.
TGTGCCAGCGGCCGAGGGCGGGAAGGCTACACCTTC
CASGRGREGYTF
>TRBV28|TRBJ2-2|few|TRBD2
TGTGCCAGCAGTTTATTTGCGGGAGGGAAGACCGGGGAGCTGTTTTTT
CASSLFAGGKTGELFF
>TRBV6-1|TRBJ1-5|.|.
TGTGCCAGCAGTGTTAACACGAATCAGCCCCAGCATTTT
CASSVNTNQPQHF
>TRBV7-6|TRBJ1-4|.|.
TGTGCCAGCAGCCACAGGGAGCGAAATGAAAAACTGTTTTTT
CASSHRERNEKLFF
>TRBV5-1|TRBJ1-1|once|.
TGCGCCAGCAGTAACTCCCTTTCGGTCACTGAAGCTTTCTTT
CASSNSLSVTEAFF
>TRBV30|TRBJ2-1|.|.
TGTGCCTGGAGTGGGGGGCCCTTGGGGAATGAGCAGTTCTTC
CAWSGGPLGNEQFF
>TRBV28|TRBJ1-1|few|TRBD1
TGTGCCACCCTAACGGGACAGAGGGGAGGCACTGAAGCTTTCTTT
CATLTGQRGGTEAFF
>TRBV6-1|TRBJ2-2|.|.
TGTGCCAGCCTCAGGGGGGCCTCGAACACCGGGGAGCTGTTTTTT
CASLRGASNTGELFF
>TRBV5-4|TRBJ1-5|few|.
TGTGCCAGCAGCTTGGGAGGTTATAGCAATCAGCCCCAGCATTTT
CASSLGGYSNQPQHF
>TRBV4-1|TRBJ1-5|.|TRBD1
TGCGCCAGCAGCCGACGGGACAGCCAGGCTTCGCCCCAGCATTTT
CASSRRDSQASPQHF
>TRBV6-1|TRBJ1-5|few|.
TGTGCCAGCAGTTTTGACGGACTCAATCAGCCCCAGCATTTT
CASSFDGLNQPQHF
>TRBV7-2|TRBJ1-1|few|.
TGTGCCAGCAGCTTATACAGCATGAACACTGAAGCTTTCTTT
CASSLYSMNTEAFF
>TRBV19|TRBJ2-3|.|TRBD2
TGTGCCAGTAGTATAGACGCGGGAGGATCCACGCAGTATTTT
CASSIDAGGSTQYF
>TRBV29-1|TRBJ1-6|.|TRBD1
TGCAGGCTACGAGTTGGGGGACAGGGGGATAATTCACCCCTCCACTTT
CRLRVGGQGDNSPLHF
>TRBV25-1|TRBJ2-3|.|.
TGTGCCAGCAGTGAGTCCTTCCTCACAGATACGCAGTATTTT
CASSESFLTDTQYF
>TRBV27|TRBJ2-7|.|.
TGTGCCAGCACAGACTATTACGAGCAGTACTTC
CASTDYYEQYF
>TRBV23-1|TRBJ1-3|.|.
TGCGCCAGCAGTCAAGCTGGACAGCCGTCTGGAAACACCATATATTTT
CASSQAGQPSGNTIYF
>TRBV11-2|TRBJ2-3|.|.
TGTGCCAGCAGCTTAGATCAGTCCTCAAATACGCAGTATTTT
CASSLDQSSNTQYF
>TRBV9|TRBJ2-7|.|TRBD1
TGTGCCAGCAGCAGAGACAGGGGGGACGAGCAGTACTTC
CASSRDRGDEQYF
>TRBV2|TRBJ2-3|.|.
TGTGCCAGCAGTGTAGATCCCTACACAGATACGCAGTATTTT
CASSVDPYTDTQYF
>TRBV7-8|TRBJ2-5|.|.
TGTGCCAGCGAGAGGGGTTTCGGCGGGAAGGGAGAGACCCAGTACTTC
CASERGFGGKGETQYF
>TRBV5-1|TRBJ2-3|few|TRBD2
TGCGCCAGCAGCTTTAAGGGCGGGAGTGGTGATACGCAGTATTTT
CASSFKGGSGDTQYF
>TRBV9|TRBJ2-1|.|TRBD2
TGTGCCAGCAGCGCAGGACTAGCGGGAGTATACAATGAGCAGTTCTTC
CASSAGLAGVYNEQFF
>TRBV28|TRBJ2-5|few|.
TGTGCCAGCAGTTTAGACCCGGGGACCCAGTACTTC
CASSLDPGTQYF
>TRBV14|TRBJ2-7|.|TRBD2
TGTGCCAGCAGCCGAAGACTAGCTGGAGAGCAGTACTTC
CASSRRLAGEQYF
>TRBV5-4|TRBJ2-2|few|.
TGTGCCAGCAGCTTGCCCAGCGGGAACACCGGGGAGCTGTTTTTT
CASSLPSGNTGELFF
>TRBV28|TRBJ1-5|.|TRBD1
TGTGCCAGCAGGAGGACAGGACTACAGCCCCAGCATTTT
CASRRTGLQPQHF
>TRBV25-1|TRBJ1-1|.|.
TGTGCCAGCAGTACGCCAGGGGCGGAGAACACTGAAGCTTTCTTT
CASSTPGAENTEAFF
>TRBV2|TRBJ1-2|.|TRBD1
TGTGCCAGCAGTAGACAGGGAGTCTTAAACTATGGCTACACCTTC
CASSRQGVLNYGYTF
>TRBV7-9|TRBJ1-4|few|TRBD1
TGTGCCAGCAGCCCCGGGACAGGGAGGACTAATGAAAAACTGTTTTTT
CASSPGTGRTNEKLFF
>TRBV5-6|TRBJ2-2|.|TRBD1
TGTGCCAGCAGCTGGCTAGGACCCGGGACAGGGGACACCGGGGAGCTGTTTTTT
CASSWLGPGTGDTGELFF
>TRBV6-1|TRBJ1-2|few|.
TGTGCCAGCAGCCCCCGACAATTCAACTATGGCTACACCTTC
CASSPRQFNYGYTF
>TRBV18|TRBJ1-4|.|.
TGTGCCAGCTCACCTGAGGACAGCCATAATGAAAAACTGTTTTTT
CASSPEDSHNEKLFF
>TRBV5-1|TRBJ2-1|.|TRBD2
TGCGCCAGCAGCTTTGGACTAGCAGCTGACAATGAGCAGTTCTTC
CASSFGLAADNEQFF
>TRBV30|TRBJ2-3|.|.
TGTGCCTGGGCACAGGGTTCTAGCACAGATACGCAGTATTTT
CAWAQGSSTDTQYF